The 26 T cell receptor beta chains below all came from one sample that was sequenced in a study of neurological immune-mediated disorders. In TCRdb, the 5' RACE reads were re-called with MiXCR into one record per CDR3 protein. The data hold under 60,000 distinct CDR3 sequences, with 16% observed a single time. Specimen: PBMCs. The receptors were sampled from a man in his 60s in good health.

This clonotype has more than one count but fewer than ten. The chain combines TRBV20-1 with TRBJ2-7; the D gene is possibly TRBD2 (7 bases). CDR3 length: 13 residues. V lost 6 bases, J lost 2 bases, and 14 bases lay in between. Germline CDR1 DFQATT, CDR2 SNEGSKA (reference sequence). The CDR3 DNA sequence: TGCAGTGCCGAGGGGGGGCCTCCCTACGAGCAGTACTTC. It codes for CSAEGGPPYEQYF.

Ten or more counts support this clonotype. The chain combines TRBV7-9 with TRBJ2-7; D is uncertain. Germline CDR1 and CDR2: SEHNR and FQNEAQ (reference sequence). V was trimmed by 4 bases and J by 7 bases, leaving 14 bases between them. CDR3 size: 13 residues. CDR3 sequence: CASSSSRAGEQYF. The CDR3, as DNA: TGTGCCAGCAGCTCAAGTCGGGCAGGAGAGCAGTACTTC.

This clonotype was counted many times. V and J are TRBV5-1 and TRBJ1-6; D call uncertain. This CDR3 is built from 13 residues. The germline V gene has CDR1 SGHRS and CDR2 YFSETQ. V shed 0 bases and J shed 8 bases, with 6 bases lying between them. The CDR3: CASSLEADSPLHF. DNA for the CDR3: TGCGCCAGCAGCTTGGAAGCGGATTCACCCCTCCACTTT.

This clonotype was counted ten times or more. This sequence joins TRBV5-5 and TRBJ2-7, with no clear D. V dropped 1 base and J dropped 2 bases, with 10 bases sitting between them. Germline V CDR1 and CDR2: SGHKS, YYEKEE (reference sequence). This CDR3 spans 14 amino acids. The CDR3 reads CASSLLGNTYEQYF. For the CDR3, the DNA is TGTGCCAGCAGCTTGTTAGGCAATACCTACGAGCAGTACTTC.

This clonotype has at least ten counts. The chain joins TRBV27 to TRBJ2-7; a weak D match, TRBD1 (6 bases). This CDR3 is 15 amino acids long. Germline V lookup: CDR1 MNHEY, CDR2 SMNVEV (reference sequence). Between the trimmed V and J ends, which lost 3 bases and 0 bases, there was a span of 12 bases. For the CDR3, the DNA is TGTGCCAGCAGTTTGAGGCAGGGGAGCTCCTACGAGCAGTACTTC. Its translation is CASSLRQGSSYEQYF.

This clonotype was seen many times. The chain has TRBV7-2 and TRBJ2-7; D is possibly TRBD2 (5 bases). Between the trimmed V and J ends, which lost 3 bases and 2 bases, there was a span of 11 bases. This CDR3 is 14 amino acids long. Germline CDR1 reads SGHTA; CDR2 reads FQGNSA. CDR3 residues: CASSFSRDTYEQYF. Written as DNA, the CDR3 is TGTGCCAGCAGCTTCTCCCGGGATACCTACGAGCAGTACTTC.

This clonotype was seen repeatedly, ten times or more. This chain links TRBV7-3 with TRBJ2-1; D ambiguous. This CDR3 region has 16 residues. CDR1 is SGHTA, CDR2 FQGTGA, per germline. Trimming took 1 base from V and 6 from J, leaving 16 bases between them. In nucleotides, the CDR3 is TGTGCCAGCAGCTTAATACCCTTTTCCAAAGTCAATGAGCAGTTCTTC. Translation: CASSLIPFSKVNEQFF. Together with reference TRBV7-3 and TRBJ2-1, the CDR3 gives the full variable domain: GAGVSQTPSNKVTEKGKYVELRCDPISGHTALYWYRQSLGQGPEFLIYFQGTGAADDSGLPNDRFFAVRPEGSVSTLKIQRTERGDSAVYLCASSLIPFSKVNEQFFGPGTRLTVL.

V usage is TRBV3-1 and J usage is TRBJ2-7, with D hard to call. This CDR3 comprises 13 residues. Germline lookup yields CDR1 LGHDT and CDR2 YNNKEL (reference sequence). Trimming stripped 4 bases from V and 3 bases from J, with 10 bases between. CDR3 nucleotides: TGTGCCAGCAGCCTGGATAAAGGCTACGAGCAGTACTTC. Its protein is CASSLDKGYEQYF.

A note on this clonotype: Possible read error: a much larger clone is one base away. This sequence joins TRBV12-5 and TRBJ2-1, with 8 nucleotides matching TRBD2. Trimming removed 9 bases from V and 8 bases from J; junction bases left unmatched: 12. The CDR3 sequence is 14 residues long. Germline CDR1 reads LGHNT; CDR2 reads FRNRAP. The CDR3 nucleotides read TGTGCTAGCCGGCGCGGGAGGACCAGCGATGAGCAGTTCTTC. Its translation: CASRRGRTSDEQFF.

This clonotype was seen at least ten times. CDR3 sequence reads: CASSQDPGEVNTEAFF. DNA for the CDR3: TGTGCCAGCAGCCAAGATCCCGGCGAGGTGAACACTGAAGCTTTCTTT. J is TRBJ1-1 and V is TRBV3-1; the D is unclear. Looked up from germline, CDR1 is LGHDT and CDR2 is YNNKEL (reference sequence). V was pared by 0 bases and J by 0 bases, with 11 bases between. The CDR3 loop spans 16 amino acids.

In this sample, this clonotype turned up many times. The gene calls are TRBV28 and TRBJ1-3; no reliable D call. The V end was cut by 3 bases, the J end by 1 base, with 16 bases between. CDR3 size: 17 residues. Germline values: CDR1 MDHEN, CDR2 SYDVKM. The CDR3 reads CASSFTSQAGSGNTIYF. CDR3 nucleotides: TGTGCCAGCAGTTTCACGTCGCAGGCGGGGTCTGGAAACACCATATATTTT.

With respect to this clonotype: A much larger clone differs from this one at a single base, so this may be a read error. This chain connects TRBV18 to TRBJ2-3; D is ambiguous. The CDR3 spans 12 residues. Germline lookup yields CDR1 KGHSH and CDR2 LQKENI. The V and J ends lost 2 bases and 5 bases respectively, with 5 bases between them. CDR3 nucleotide sequence: TGTGCCAGCTCACCAACGGTAGATACGCAGTATTTT. Amino acid sequence: CASSPTVDTQYF.

This clonotype showed up just once. One end of the junction is discordant with germline, which a read error may explain. The CDR3 DNA follows: TGTGCCATCAGCTTTGGACCGACAGGGGGCACAGATACGCAGTATTTT. It specifies CAISFGPTGGTDTQYF. V is TRBV5-5 and J is TRBJ2-3, with TRBD1 matching 8 bases. Germline V lookup: CDR1 SGHKS, CDR2 YYEKEE (reference sequence). The CDR3 loop spans 16 amino acids.

Concerning this clonotype itself: This may be a read error: a much more frequent sequence differs by one nucleotide. V is TRBV5-1 and J is TRBJ2-2; D may match TRBD1 or TRBD2 (5 bases each). CDR3 length: 15 amino acids. Per the germline V gene, CDR1 is SGHRS and CDR2 is YFSETQ. CDR3 bases: TGCGCCAGCAGCTTTGTAGGGGTTAACACCGGGGAGCGGTTTTTT. Its protein is CASSFVGVNTGERFF.

This rearrangement joins TRBV20-1 to TRBJ1-5; D unresolved. The CDR3 contains 11 residues. Germline CDR1 reads DFQATT; CDR2 reads SNEGSKA (reference sequence). V was cut by 5 bases and J by 11 bases, with 13 bases left in between. DNA of the CDR3: TGCAGTGCTCCCCGCGAATGGGCCCAGCATTTT. It is translated as CSAPREWAQHF.

This clonotype was counted ten times or more. The V gene is TRBV4-3, the J gene TRBJ1-2; D remains ambiguous. CDR3 size: 16 residues. The germline V and J ends were trimmed by 0 bases and 7 bases, with 18 bases remaining between them. The germline V gene encodes CDR1 LGHNA and CDR2 YSLEER. The DNA for the CDR3 is TGCGCCAGCAGCCAAGATCTAGGTGGCACATCGGGTGGCTACACCTTC. This gives the protein CASSQDLGGTSGGYTF.

This clonotype was seen many times. This chain uses TRBV9 with TRBJ1-1, with 9 positions matching TRBD1. The germline CDR1 and CDR2 sequences are SGDLS and YYNGEE. CDR3 length: 15 amino acids. The trim removed 0 bases at V and 7 bases at J, leaving 7 bases unmatched. CDR3: CASSVGTGDTGEAFF. The CDR3 region has the DNA TGTGCCAGCAGCGTAGGGACAGGGGATACTGGTGAAGCTTTCTTT.

This clonotype was counted many times. This chain connects TRBV6-5 to TRBJ1-1; TRBD1 is a possible D gene (5 bases). Germline loops: CDR1 MNHEY, CDR2 SVGAGI. V lost 4 bases, J lost 3 bases, and 18 bases lay in between. CDR3 length: 16 amino acids. The CDR3 DNA follows: TGTGCCAGCAGTTCCCGACGGGGGTTTGGGGACACTGAAGCTTTCTTT. Translating gives CASSSRRGFGDTEAFF.

V gene TRBV14 combines with J gene TRBJ2-5, with unresolved D. V was shortened by 8 bases and J by 2 bases, with 9 bases between the two germline ends. The CDR3 contains 12 residues. CDR1 is SGHDN and CDR2 is FVKESK in the germline V gene. This CDR3 is CASGPRQETQYF. In nucleotides, the CDR3 is TGTGCCAGCGGTCCAAGGCAAGAGACCCAGTACTTC.

This clonotype showed up many times. The V gene is TRBV29-1, the J gene TRBJ1-2, with TRBD1 as a possible D gene (6 bases). V lost 5 bases, J lost 5 bases, and 12 bases lay in between. The CDR3 spans 12 residues. The germline gives CDR1 SQVTM, CDR2 ANQGSEA. In DNA, the CDR3 is TGCAGCGTTCGGGACACCGGATATGGCTACACCTTC. Amino acids: CSVRDTGYGYTF.

This clonotype was recorded many times. The gene calls are TRBV2 and TRBJ2-3, with D possibly matching TRBD1 (5 bases). Germline V gene data show CDR1 as SNHLY and CDR2 as FYNNEI. Between the trimmed V and J ends, which lost 6 bases and 0 bases, there was a span of 10 bases. The CDR3 totals 14 residues. The CDR3 DNA sequence: TGTGCCAGCAGGCTCCGACAGAGCACAGATACGCAGTATTTT. This sequence encodes CASRLRQSTDTQYF.

At least ten counts were recorded for this clonotype. The J gene is TRBJ1-5, the V gene TRBV29-1; D perhaps matches TRBD1 (5 bases). This CDR3 contains 13 residues. CDR1 SQVTM and CDR2 ANQGSEA come from the germline V gene. The V gene lost 3 bases and the J gene lost 8 bases, with 14 bases spanning the gap. CDR3 nucleotide sequence: TGCAGCGTTGATTTTGGGGGTGGAAAGCCCCAGCATTTT. As protein: CSVDFGGGKPQHF.

This clonotype was detected only a few times. A read error may produce the germline difference seen at one junction end. The chain has TRBV18 and TRBJ2-1, with D perhaps TRBD2 (6 bases). The CDR3 is 16 residues long. Per the germline V gene, CDR1 is KGHSH and CDR2 is LQKENI. CDR3 sequence reads: CASSPPAGTSFNEQFF. CDR3 nucleotides: TGTGCCAGCTCACCCCCCGCGGGGACTTCCTTCAATGAGCAGTTCTTC.

In its sample, this clonotype was seen many times. The genes are TRBV5-1 and TRBJ1-5, with unresolved D. Trimming shortened V by 4 bases and J by 4 bases, and 12 bases separated the two germline ends. This CDR3 region has 14 residues. Germline V lookup: CDR1 SGHRS, CDR2 YFSETQ. CDR3: CASSPGVGNQPQHF. The CDR3 DNA is TGCGCCAGCAGCCCGGGCGTCGGGAATCAGCCCCAGCATTTT.

This clonotype occurred many times. The V call is TRBV25-1, the J call TRBJ2-7; 9 bases agree with TRBD2. The length of the CDR3 is 13 residues. Per the germline V gene, CDR1 is MGHDK and CDR2 is SYGVNS. CDR3 nucleotide sequence: TGTGGGTTAAGCGGGAGGCCCCCCTACGAGCAGTACTTC. Its protein product is CGLSGRPPYEQYF.

This clonotype came up many times. The rearrangement joins TRBV29-1 to TRBJ2-7, with 10 bases identical to TRBD1. CDR1 is SQVTM, CDR2 ANQGSEA, per germline. The length of the CDR3 is 13 residues. Trimming at V came to 4 bases and at J to 5 bases, leaving 5 bases not matched to a gene. This CDR3 is CSVGGTGADEQYF. DNA for the CDR3: TGCAGCGTTGGTGGGACAGGGGCTGACGAGCAGTACTTC.